The 28 T cell receptor beta chains in this list originate from one sample, sequenced in a study of cytomegalovirus exposure and HLA in healthy donors. The study ran its PCR with 60 Vbeta and 13 Jbeta primers. Method: immunoSEQ multiplex PCR; TCRdb's copy keeps in-frame clones and lacks some. The data hold approximately 85,000 clones, with 60% to 80% observed a single time. The sample taken for sequencing was PBMCs. The receptors originated from a woman aged 50 to 60 in good health and CMV-seropositive.

The rearrangement uses TRBV6-5 and TRBJ2-7, with D perhaps TRBD1 (5 bases). Germline-derived CDR1 and CDR2 are MNHEY and SVGAGI. The length of the CDR3 is 15 residues. Trimming pared 2 bases from V and 0 bases from J, leaving 11 bases between. The DNA for the CDR3 is TGTGCCAGCAGTTACCAGGGCCTATACTCCTACGAGCAGTACGTC. Translating gives CASSYQGLYSYEQYV.

The chain employs TRBV13 and TRBJ2-5, with a tentative D call TRBD2 (5 bases). V lost 4 bases, J lost 1 base, and 13 bases lay in between. The CDR3 is 15 residues long. Germline lookup yields CDR1 PRHDT and CDR2 FYEKMQ (reference sequence). The CDR3 bases are TGTGCCAGCAGCTCCTCCCTACTAGTCCAAGAGACCCAGTACTTC. It codes for CASSSSLLVQETQYF.

The chain carries TRBV1 and TRBJ2-3; TRBD2, as called in the table, went unchecked against the DNA. TRBV1 is flagged as a pseudogene. This CDR3 has 16 residues. The CDR3 sequence: CTSSIRLAGDTDTQYF. CDR3 coding DNA: TGCACCAGCAGCATCCGACTAGCGGGGGACACAGATACGCAGTATTTT.

This clone was detected only once. V and J are TRBV13 and TRBJ1-1; possibly TRBD1 for D (5 bases). Germline values: CDR1 PRHDT, CDR2 FYEKMQ (reference sequence). V was pared by 0 bases and J by 1 base, with 9 bases between. The CDR3 extends over 15 amino acids. CDR3 nucleotides: TGTGCCAGCAGCTTAGGGGGGCAGGGGAACACTGAAGCTTTCTTT. Its protein product is CASSLGGQGNTEAFF.

This clone turned up a few times. The chain links TRBV25-1 to TRBJ1-6; TRBD1 might be the D (6 bases). This CDR3 has 14 amino acids. The V gene lost 4 bases and the J gene lost 7 bases, with 11 bases spanning the gap. CDR1 is MGHDK, CDR2 SYGVNS, per germline. As DNA, the CDR3 is TGTGCCAGCAGTGGGGGGACATGGAATTCACCCCTCCACTTT. This sequence encodes CASSGGTWNSPLHF. Based on the CDR3 plus reference TRBV25-1 and TRBJ1-6, the full variable domain is EADIYQTPRYLVIGTGKKITLECSQTMGHDKMYWYQQDPGMELHLIHYSYGVNSTEKGDLSSESTVSRIRTEHFPLTLESARPSHTSQYLCASSGGTWNSPLHFGNGTRLTVT.

The chain uses TRBV6-5 and TRBJ2-5; tentative D call: TRBD2 (5 bases). This CDR3 spans 11 amino acids. The ends were cut back, 5 bases at V and 7 bases at J, with 8 bases in the middle. The germline V gene has CDR1 MNHEY and CDR2 SVGAGI. The CDR3 DNA reads TGTGCCAGCAGTGACCGGGGGACCCAGTACTTC. It is translated as CASSDRGTQYF.

In nucleotides, the CDR3 is TGTGCCAGCAGCCCGAGAGGCCGAGCGAACACCGGGGAGCTGTTTTTT. Its protein is CASSPRGRANTGELFF. This chain connects TRBV11-2 to TRBJ2-2; no clear D. The CDR3 loop spans 16 amino acids. V lost 5 bases, J lost 0 bases, and 13 bases lay in between. Per germline, CDR1 SGHAT and CDR2 FQNNGV.

The J gene is TRBJ2-6, the V gene TRBV6-4, with D possibly being TRBD1 (6 bases). V lost 3 bases, J lost 0 bases, and 12 bases lay in between. Germline CDR1 reads MRHNA; CDR2 reads SNTAGT. This CDR3 is built from 17 residues. DNA for the CDR3: TGTGCCAGCAGTGATTTGGACAGCAGCTCTGGGGCCAACGTCCTGACTTTC. Amino acid sequence: CASSDLDSSSGANVLTF.

The chain couples TRBV4-1 to TRBJ2-1; a weak D match, TRBD2 (5 bases). CDR1 is MGHRA, CDR2 YSYEKL, per germline. V gave up 4 bases and J gave up 7 bases, with 11 bases separating them. The CDR3 loop spans 13 amino acids. The CDR3 DNA sequence: TGCGCCAGCAGCCTGGCCCTAGCTAATGAGCAGTTCTTC. This translates into CASSLALANEQFF.

This clone has a handful of counts. V and J are TRBV9 and TRBJ1-6; D is possibly TRBD1 (6 bases). The CDR3 is 15 amino acids. Trimming shortened V by 6 bases and J by 6 bases, and 16 bases separated the two germline ends. Germline V gives CDR1 SGDLS, CDR2 YYNGEE. The CDR3 DNA sequence: TGTGCCAGCACCGAAGGGGGGGCACGTAATTCACCCCTCCACTTT. It is translated as CASTEGGARNSPLHF.

The chain has TRBV30 and TRBJ2-7, with D possibly TRBD1 on 5 matching bases. The CDR3 runs to 15 residues. The germline gives CDR1 GTSNPN, CDR2 SVGIG (reference sequence). V shed 0 bases and J shed 3 bases, with 15 bases lying between them. CDR3 protein: CAWSVPWGRGYEQYF. CDR3 bases: TGTGCCTGGAGTGTACCTTGGGGCAGAGGCTACGAGCAGTACTTC.

V and J are TRBV6-4 and TRBJ2-1, with TRBD1 matching over 8 bases. V trimming: 4 bases; J trimming: 7 bases; junction bases outside the gene matches: 6. The CDR3 runs to 14 residues. Per germline, CDR1 MRHNA and CDR2 SNTAGT. As DNA, the CDR3 is TGTGCCAGCAGTGTGGCAGGGGGCGGAAATGAGCAGTTCTTC. This translates into CASSVAGGGNEQFF.

The V call is TRBV2, the J call TRBJ2-5; a weak D match, TRBD2 (6 bases). Germline V gene sequence: CDR1 SNHLY, CDR2 FYNNEI. The CDR3 sequence is 12 residues long. V was pared by 10 bases and J by 3 bases, with 12 bases between. The CDR3 here is CATRTTKETQYF. The DNA of the CDR3 is TGTGCCACCCGGACTACAAAAGAGACCCAGTACTTC.

This sequence joins TRBV7-9 and TRBJ2-2; D may be TRBD2 (5 bases). V was pared by 5 bases and J by 8 bases, with 12 bases between. The germline V gene has CDR1 SEHNR and CDR2 FQNEAQ (reference sequence). The CDR3 is 13 amino acids. CDR3 amino acids: CASSVDSGGELFF. The CDR3 coding sequence is TGTGCCAGCAGCGTGGACTCAGGAGGGGAGCTGTTTTTT. The whole variable domain, remainder taken from reference TRBV7-9 and TRBJ2-2, is DTGVSQNPRHKITKRGQNVTFRCDPISEHNRLYWYRQTLGQGPEFLTYFQNEAQLEKSRLLSDRFSAERPKGSFSTLEIQRTEQGDSAMYLCASSVDSGGELFFGEGSRLTVL.

The chain is built from TRBV6-1 and TRBJ2-3; D possibly corresponds to TRBD2 (7 bases). This CDR3 has 20 residues. CDR1 is MNHNS and CDR2 is SASEGT in the germline V gene. The V and J ends lost 0 bases and 5 bases respectively, with 27 bases between them. As DNA, the CDR3 is TGTGCCAGCAGTGAAGCGTTGGGGGGGCAACCCTCGGAAGCAGGAGATACGCAGTATTTT. It specifies CASSEALGGQPSEAGDTQYF.

This rearrangement joins TRBV4-1 to TRBJ2-5; TRBD1 aligns across 7 bases. CDR1 and CDR2 (germline): MGHRA, YSYEKL. CDR3 length: 16 amino acids. V lost 3 bases and J lost 4; bases outside the gene matches: 11. CDR3 protein: CASSQANRGQSETQYF. CDR3 DNA: TGCGCCAGCAGCCAGGCCAATAGGGGACAGTCAGAGACCCAGTACTTC.

V is TRBV7-9 and J is TRBJ2-1; 11 positions agree with TRBD2. V shed 0 bases, J shed 4 bases, and the junction held 5 bases outside the gene matches. Germline V CDR1 and CDR2: SEHNR, FQNEAQ (reference sequence). The CDR3 consists of 17 residues. This CDR3 reads CASSLARGLADYNEQFF. The CDR3 DNA is TGTGCCAGCAGCTTAGCACGGGGACTAGCGGATTACAATGAGCAGTTCTTC.

The chain has TRBV11-3 and TRBJ2-3, with 10 bases aligning to TRBD2. Germline CDR1 SGHNT, CDR2 YENEEA. The length of the CDR3 is 16 residues. J lost 5 bases, V lost 5 bases, and 10 bases had no gene match. The CDR3 DNA sequence: TGTGCCAGCAGCCCCGGGCTAGCGGGAGTGGTAGATACGCAGTATTTT. This codes for CASSPGLAGVVDTQYF.

V usage is TRBV9 and J usage is TRBJ2-4; 9 bases agree with TRBD2. Germline CDR1 SGDLS, CDR2 YYNGEE. The CDR3 extends over 17 amino acids. Germline trimming cut 0 bases from V and 9 bases from J; bases unmatched to any gene: 13. CDR3 sequence (DNA): TGTGCCAGCAGCGTAGGCATAGCGGGGGCCGCCCTGGGCATTCAGTACTTC. The encoded protein is CASSVGIAGAALGIQYF. Together with reference TRBV9 and TRBJ2-4, the CDR3 gives the full variable domain: DSGVTQTPKHLITATGQRVTLRCSPRSGDLSVYWYQQSLDQGLQFLIQYYNGEERAKGNILERFSAQQFPDLHSELNLSSLELGDSALYFCASSVGIAGAALGIQYFGAGTRLSVL.

This clone was seen a few times. The rearrangement links TRBV6-1 to TRBJ2-2; TRBD1 aligns across 7 bases. V gave up 8 bases and J gave up 6 bases; unmatched junction bases: 9. Per the germline V gene, CDR1 is MNHNS and CDR2 is SASEGT. This CDR3 has 14 residues. This CDR3 reads CASHRQGVAGELFF. CDR3 bases: TGTGCCAGCCATAGACAGGGCGTGGCCGGGGAGCTGTTTTTT.

This chain connects TRBV5-1 to TRBJ2-1; D might be TRBD2 (6 bases). Germline CDR1 reads SGHRS; CDR2 reads YFSETQ. The V end was cut by 0 bases, the J end by 6 bases, with 16 bases between. CDR3 length equals 16 residues. In DNA form, the CDR3 reads TGCGCCAGCAGCTTGGCCATAGGAGGGGCGGGCAATGAGCAGTTCTTC. It is translated as CASSLAIGGAGNEQFF.

This chain joins TRBV7-9 and TRBJ1-5; D remains ambiguous. CDR1 is SEHNR and CDR2 is FQNEAQ in the germline V gene (reference sequence). With 0 bases removed from V and 5 bases from J, the gap between germline ends came to 8 bases. This CDR3 contains 14 residues. This CDR3 is CASSLASGDQPQHF. CDR3 nucleotides: TGTGCCAGCAGCTTAGCTAGTGGAGATCAGCCCCAGCATTTT.

The chain employs TRBV6-5 and TRBJ1-2, with TRBD1 matching over 8 bases. V shed 2 bases and J 2 bases; nucleotides not matched to a gene: 4. Germline values: CDR1 MNHEY, CDR2 SVGAGI. The CDR3 has 15 residues. In DNA form, the CDR3 reads TGTGCCAGCAGTTACGGGACAGGAAAAAACTATGGCTACACCTTC. It encodes CASSYGTGKNYGYTF.

The sample holds one count of this clone. The V and J genes are TRBV11-2 and TRBJ2-7, with 8 bases identical to TRBD1. This CDR3 region has 15 residues. V lost 5 bases and J lost 2; bases outside the gene matches: 8. Germline V lookup: CDR1 SGHAT, CDR2 FQNNGV. CDR3 region: CASSASYRGAYEQYF. CDR3 coding DNA: TGTGCCAGCAGCGCGTCTTACAGGGGGGCCTACGAGCAGTACTTC.

This rearrangement joins TRBV25-1 to TRBJ2-7, with TRBD1 matching over 9 bases. Per germline, CDR1 MGHDK and CDR2 SYGVNS. The CDR3 totals 14 residues. Losses at the gene ends were 6 bases for V and 4 bases for J; bases not matched to a gene: 7. For the CDR3, the DNA is TGTGCCAGCAGAGAACAGGGGGCGCCGTACGAGCAGTACTTC. Translated: CASREQGAPYEQYF.

This clone showed up just a few times. This rearrangement joins TRBV5-1 to TRBJ2-5; 8 bases match TRBD2. This CDR3 has 15 amino acids. Germline lookup yields CDR1 SGHRS and CDR2 YFSETQ. Trimming removed 5 bases from V and 0 bases from J; junction bases left unmatched: 6. CDR3 nucleotide sequence: TGCGCCAGCAGAGGGGGGACTAGGGACCAAGAGACCCAGTACTTC. Translating gives CASRGGTRDQETQYF.

This clone was recorded a few times. The V gene is TRBV11-3, the J gene TRBJ2-1; 14 bases agree with TRBD2. Germline CDR1 SGHNT, CDR2 YENEEA. There are 17 residues in the CDR3. The trim removed 4 bases at V and 6 bases at J, leaving 8 bases unmatched. The CDR3 spells CASSWRGGTSGSNEQFF. The DNA of the CDR3 is TGTGCCAGCAGCTGGAGGGGTGGGACTAGCGGGAGCAATGAGCAGTTCTTC.

This chain links TRBV19 with TRBJ2-2; D unclear. This CDR3 has 12 residues. V was shortened by 7 bases and J by 2 bases, with 5 bases between the two germline ends. In germline, CDR1 is LNHDA, CDR2 SQIVND (reference sequence). The CDR3 protein is CASTLNTGELFF. CDR3 nucleotide sequence: TGTGCCAGTACCCTCAACACCGGGGAGCTGTTTTTT.